The clone carrying this T cell receptor (beta chain) was seen once. This CDR3 contains 15 residues. The ends lost 4 bases at V and 4 bases at J; junction bases unmatched: 5. CDR1 SGHTA and CDR2 FQGTGA come from the germline V gene. This sample was taken from a study of shared clonotypes between healthy human individuals. Some clones are missing from TCRdb's copy, which holds only in-frame ones; the method was immunoSEQ multiplex PCR. This table has about 1.1 million clones, about four fifths appearing once. The receptor was derived from a man younger than 35 in good health. Some clones in this sample may be carry-over from other donors' samples. The V gene is TRBV7-3, the J gene TRBJ2-2, with 8 bases fitting TRBD2. The sequencing input was memory CD4+ T cells from PBMCs. Noted subset: CD45RA-negative fraction. The CDR3 DNA reads as TGTGCCAGCAGCTCGAGGACTAGCATCACCGGGGAGCTGTTTTTT. Its protein is CASSSRTSITGELFF.